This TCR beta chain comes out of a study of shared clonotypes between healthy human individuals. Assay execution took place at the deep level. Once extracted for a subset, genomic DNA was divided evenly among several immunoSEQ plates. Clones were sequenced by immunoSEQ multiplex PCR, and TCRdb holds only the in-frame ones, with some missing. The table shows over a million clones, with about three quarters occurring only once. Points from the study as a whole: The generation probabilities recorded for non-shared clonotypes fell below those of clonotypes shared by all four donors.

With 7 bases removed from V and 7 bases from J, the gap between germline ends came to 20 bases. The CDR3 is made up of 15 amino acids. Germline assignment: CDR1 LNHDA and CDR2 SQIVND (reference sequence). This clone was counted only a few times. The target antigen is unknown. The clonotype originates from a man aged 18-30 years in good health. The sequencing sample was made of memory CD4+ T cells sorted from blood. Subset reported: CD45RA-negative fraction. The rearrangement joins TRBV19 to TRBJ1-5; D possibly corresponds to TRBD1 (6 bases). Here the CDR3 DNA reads TGTGCCAGTAAGTCTGGGGGGGCCCAGGTCCAGCCCCAGCATTTT. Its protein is CASKSGGAQVQPQHF.